This T cell receptor beta chain was captured in a study of metastatic and nonmetastatic thyroid tumors. Whole-study findings and limits: Reportedly, malignant thyroid tumors had significantly higher TCR beta diversity than benign nodules, in blood and tumor.

The table lists this clone with a few counts. Its antigen is still unknown. The CDR3 has 16 residues. Trimming at V came to 3 bases and at J to 2 bases, leaving 4 bases not matched to a gene. Germline V gene lookup returns CDR1 MDHEN and CDR2 SYDVKM. Ahead of thyroid surgery, no patient had received treatment of any kind. TCRdb re-called clones from the PCR reads using MiXCR. The sample contains about 16,000 clones, roughly a quarter of which appear only once. V and J are TRBV28 and TRBJ2-3; the match to TRBD1 covers 11 bases. This receptor was taken from a female donor with papillary thyroid cancer or a benign thyroid nodule (not recorded which). Some clones in this sample may be carry-over from other donors' samples. The sequenced sample consisted of adjacent normal tissue. CDR3 sequence: CASSLGQGGVTDTQYF. CDR3 nucleotide sequence: TGTGCCAGCAGTTTGGGACAGGGGGGGGTCACAGATACGCAGTATTTT.